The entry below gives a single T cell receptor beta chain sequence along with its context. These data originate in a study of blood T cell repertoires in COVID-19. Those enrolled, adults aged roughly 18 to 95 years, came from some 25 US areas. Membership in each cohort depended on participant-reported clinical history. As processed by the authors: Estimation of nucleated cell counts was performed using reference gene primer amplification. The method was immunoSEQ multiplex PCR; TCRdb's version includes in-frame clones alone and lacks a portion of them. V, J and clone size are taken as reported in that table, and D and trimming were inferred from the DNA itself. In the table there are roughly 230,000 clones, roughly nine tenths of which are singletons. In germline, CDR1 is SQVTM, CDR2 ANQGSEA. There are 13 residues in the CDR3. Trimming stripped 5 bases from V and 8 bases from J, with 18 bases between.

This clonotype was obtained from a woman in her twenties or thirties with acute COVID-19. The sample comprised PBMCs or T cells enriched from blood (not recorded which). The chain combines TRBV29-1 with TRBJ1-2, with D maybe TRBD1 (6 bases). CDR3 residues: CSVSRDTALGYTF. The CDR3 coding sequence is TGCAGCGTTTCCCGGGACACAGCTTTGGGCTACACCTTC.